This T cell receptor beta chain originates from a study of cytomegalovirus exposure and HLA in healthy donors (dated by TCRdb to 2015 to 2018). Concerning the study at large: In an earlier analysis of 587 of the donors, around 290 Gb of sequence data and 120 million or so unique TCR beta sequences from about 190 million T cells were reported. An early release that covered some 630 HLA-typed donors contained approximately 300 gigabases of sequencing data and 80 million or so unique TCR sequences. The genetic ancestry cluster associated with self-reported Caucasian donors included around four fifths of the roughly 410 genotyped donors. The study was designed to test whether signatures of past pathogen exposure could be identified by cataloging public T cell receptors. The study profiled the T cell repertoires of under 700 subjects by immunosequencing and related them to cytomegalovirus serostatus. A separate validation cohort of some 130 different subjects was used in addition to the approximately 670-subject first cohort. To predict cytomegalovirus infection status, the study brought together high-throughput TCR immunosequencing, statistical association of individual TCRs with disease status, and machine learning. To study patterns of TCR occurrence, a later analysis re-analyzed previously published TCR beta repertoires from 700 or so donors and added high-resolution HLA genotyping. In the later analysis, no new phenotypic data were used to find candidate immune exposures; instead, reliance was placed on TCR beta sequences and their occurrence across donors. An earlier analysis of around 640 of the donors used high-throughput TCR beta sequencing to judge whether each TCR beta V gene segment behaved as functional or pseudogenic. Donor age, sex, ethnicity and CMV serostatus were compiled together with the repertoire data. Genome-wide SNP genotypes for about 65% of the roughly 700 donors were used in a later genetic analysis, which treated that subset as a discovery cohort. Every repertoire in the discovery cohort had been generated on one and the same sequencing platform. HLA typing included class I and class II loci at four-digit resolution. The number of donors typed differed by locus, with about 629-640 for A, B, C, DRB1 and DQB1, more than 500 for DQA1, 606 for DPA1, and 450 to 480 for DPB1. Four to six DR-DQ haplotypes were handled as single units for association and clustering, since linkage in the cohort was strong. Among some 400 genotyped donors of the cohort, an average of approximately 240,000 unique TCR beta nucleotide sequences was sequenced per donor, of which 15% to 20% were non-productive.

The CDR3 starts with the cysteine, ends with the phenylalanine, and has 14 residues. The read is trimmed to its CDR3 DNA, 42 bases read in frame from base 1. The germline V gene (reference sequence) gives CDR1 as LNHDA and CDR2 as SQIVND. Between the V and J ends, shortened by 5 bases and 0 bases respectively, the junction contains 11 bases. The cohort was made up of several hundred healthy bone marrow donors. At the time of sampling, every cohort member was nominally healthy, though immune exposures that went unrecorded were likely present. The donor was CMV seropositive and was included in the group of almost 300 seropositive cohort members. A peripheral blood sample was collected from each donor, and TCR beta sequencing was performed on peripheral blood mononuclear cells. The Qiagen DNeasy Blood Extraction Kit was used to extract genomic DNA from the blood cell samples. With regard to this clone: What antigen it recognizes has not been identified. No base qualities exist here, and no much larger clone lies one base off it.

Libraries were prepared through the immunoSEQ multiplex PCR assay. The multiplex PCR relied on a mix of 60 forward primers for TCR Vbeta segments and 13 reverse primers for TCR Jbeta segments. The CDR3 region of rearranged TCR beta genes was amplified from genomic DNA by a multiplex PCR assay. On the Illumina HiSeq System, the amplified TCR beta libraries were sequenced as 87-base-pair reads. Processing in the source paper ran as follows. In a later analysis, roughly 80 million unique TCR beta chains were counted across the 650 to 750 repertoires, and roughly 9.9 million of these chains were shared by at least two donors. To remove PCR and sequencing errors, raw reads were error-corrected and collapsed into unique sequences using a nearest-neighbor algorithm that merged closely related sequences. V, D and J gene segments were assigned by aligning CDR3 sequences to IMGT reference sequences. For a sequence to be retained, a match of at least six nucleotides was required to both a V gene segment and a J gene segment. A rearrangement counted as productive if the CDR3 had no stop codons and remained in frame with V and J, and every other rearrangement counted as non-productive. CDR3 was defined by IMGT convention, running from the second conserved V-encoded cysteine to the conserved J-encoded phenylalanine. The earlier analysis of about 610 of the donors excluded sequences that lacked an unambiguous match to a single V gene segment. An earlier analysis of several hundred of the donors called V segments functional above 56.7% productive rearrangements and segregating when the between-donor standard deviation exceeded 5%. A statistical classification framework was developed to diagnose cytomegalovirus status using the catalog of TCR beta chain sequences. V and J gene assignment, in a later analysis, came from comparing TCR nucleotide sequences with IMGT/GENE-DB human TR gene sequences. In a later analysis, CDR3 sequences and most-parsimonious VDJ recombination scenarios were assigned using the TCRdist pipeline. A later analysis defined each TCR beta chain by its CDR3 amino acid sequence plus V-gene family, and excluded reads lacking a unique V-gene family. A later analysis removed 450 to 600 highly shared, low-generation-probability nucleotide sequences to deal with suspected cross-contamination and a sequencing artifact. A later analysis calculated a clonal expansion index for each public chain from normalized within-repertoire ranks of inferred template counts. A later analysis computed generation probabilities with a VDJ recombination model fitted to out-of-frame rearrangements, and checked the results against IGoR. Hypergeometric tests were used in a later analysis to score TCR-TCR, TCR-HLA and TCR-CMV co-occurrence, with a repertoire-size bias correction applied to the TCR pairs. To estimate false discovery rates, a later analysis permuted the HLA or CMV assignments 20 times. A later analysis grouped co-occurring TCRs with DBSCAN, adding TCRdist sequence similarity when clustering within HLA-allele-positive subsets. Co-occurrence clustering excluded repertoires with fewer than 30,000 or more than 120,000 public chains, plus five with anomalous nucleotide sharing. Imported from immuneACCESS, the table was reduced by TCRdb to in-frame sequences with V and J called. These copies leave out some clones; in studies compared against another copy, an unresolved V gene accounts for under half, and the cause of the remainder is not known. That table is the source of V, J and clone size, and D and trimming were worked out from the DNA. The sample contains 150,000 to 200,000 clones, about four fifths of them found a single time. Approximately 4.4% of the sample is in the top ten clones.

The full study reports these points: A later analysis found that HLA-associated TCR beta chains were more clonally expanded and had lower generation probabilities than equally common non-associated chains. A cluster of highly shared sequence variants was judged likely to be a technical artifact of the sequencing pipeline. In vitro tests confirmed that a few of the cytomegalovirus-associated TCR beta chains recognize cytomegalovirus antigens. Presence/absence analyses assumed roughly uniform sequencing depth across donors, an assumption that may not hold. A total of fewer than 200 TCR beta chains were listed by the study as associated with cytomegalovirus. The 87-base-pair reads could not distinguish some IMGT-functional V segments, including TRBV6-2 and TRBV6-3, so those segments were excluded. A later analysis found that most CMV-associated TCR beta chains appeared HLA-restricted, with HLA associations seemingly driven largely by CMV exposure. Only TCR beta chains were sequenced in this cohort, and the absence of alpha or paired-chain data limited detectable features. A later analysis found that TCR association rates varied across HLA loci, with DRB1 alleles showing the most associated TCRs and HLA-C alleles the fewest. The classifier was reported to diagnose cytomegalovirus status with high specificity and sensitivity in both the original and validation cohorts. According to a later genetic analysis, donors in an Asian-associated ancestry cluster had fewer N-insertions in productive TCRs than the roughly 660-donor mean. Most TCR sequences were observed very rarely across donors, whereas some public TCRs were present in many individuals. Correlated functional status among segregating V segments might reflect linkage disequilibrium, but an unknown experimental factor could not be ruled out. Immune exposure information for the cohort was limited to CMV serostatus. Broadly in line with IMGT annotations, most TCR beta V segments showed up in productive rearrangements about 87% or about 30% of the time in an earlier analysis of roughly 590 of the donors. The authors suggested that the approach could potentially be extended to other disease states and immunological phenotypes. When HLA alleles, especially DR and DQ, strongly co-occurred, attributing TCR associations to individual alleles was difficult. Because counts were too low, some 17 rarely observed V segments, including chromosome 9 orphons, were left out of the earlier analysis of 587 of the donors. Specific HLA alleles were associated with 15,000 to 20,000 TCR beta sequences at a false discovery rate of 0.05 in a later analysis. In a later genetic analysis, a missense DCLRE1C variant was associated with V-gene and J-gene trimming of TCR beta chains, and the association was replicated in an independent cohort. A later analysis reported that several top co-occurrence clusters appeared linked to parvovirus B19, influenza, CMV and Epstein-Barr virus. A further reported finding was that TCR beta sequences accurately predicted the HLA-A and HLA-B alleles for most subjects in the first cohort. Because HLA typing was unavailable for some donors at each locus, only the typed subset was used in association tests.

The sequence derives from a woman under 30 in good health and CMV-seropositive. The sample consisted of PBMCs. The sequence is built from TRBV19 and TRBJ2-7; the D gene cannot be named for sure. CDR3 reads: CASSFSLSSYEQYF. The nucleotide sequence is TGTGCCAGTAGTTTCTCCCTGAGCTCCTACGAGCAGTACTTC. The full variable domain, with segments outside the CDR3 supplied by the reference TRBV19 and TRBJ2-7 proteins, appears as DGGITQSPKYLFRKEGQNVTLSCEQNLNHDAMYWYRQDPGQGLRLIYYSQIVNDFQKGDIAEGYSVSREKKESFPLTVTSAQKNPTAFYLCASSFSLSSYEQYFGPGTRLTVT.